A selection of T cell receptor beta chains follows, all from one sample in a study of T cell repertoires in cytomegalovirus infection. Each CDR3 protein is one row after TCRdb ran MiXCR on the reads. Of about 830,000 distinct CDR3 sequences in the sample, 30% to 35% are singletons; the top ten hold over 10%. What these receptors recognize is not known. The sample was cultured CD8+ T cells from PBMCs, taken from culture after CMV antigen stimulation. Source of these receptors: a human donor in good health (CMV status not recorded). Some clones in this sample may be carry-over from other donors' samples. Each CDR3 is given without its conserved first and last residue.

v_gene	j_gene	len	CDR3aa
TRBV6-5	TRBJ1-1	13	ASRLTDGGNTEAF
TRBV29-1	TRBJ2-7	12	SVDSPTNSYEQY
TRBV12-3/TRBV12-4	TRBJ2-5	12	ASSSQGQQETQY
TRBV5-5	TRBJ2-7	13	ASSLGTGEKDEQY
TRBV4-2	TRBJ2-7	14	ASSQAGTGGNYEQY
TRBV25-1	TRBJ2-1	14	ASSEIASGDYNEQF
TRBV7-6	TRBJ1-4	13	ASSLVWGSNEKLF
TRBV5-4	TRBJ2-1	11	ASSYDSLNEQF
TRBV4-1	TRBJ2-5	12	ASSQEAAEKTQY
TRBV4-1	TRBJ1-1	12	ASSQVQGATEAF
TRBV6-1	TRBJ2-5	10	ASSEDGETQY
TRBV9	TRBJ2-5	13	ASTRSLGLQETQY
TRBV7-2	TRBJ1-5	13	ASSSGHYSNQPQH
TRBV6-5	TRBJ2-1	11	ASSYTSDNEQF
TRBV7-9	TRBJ2-7	12	ASSNRDRAYEQY
TRBV7-9	TRBJ1-1	11	ASRAGGETEAF
TRBV12-3/TRBV12-4	TRBJ2-2	13	ASSLAAQGAWELF
TRBV19	TRBJ1-2	13	ASSIRGEANYGYT
TRBV10-3	TRBJ2-5	12	ATAGGGNQETQY
TRBV6-5	TRBJ2-3	13	ASSYTTGVTDTQY
TRBV7-2	TRBJ2-3	10	ASSLIGDTQY
TRBV4-1	TRBJ1-5	15	ASSQDMVLGAGQPQH
TRBV14	TRBJ1-3	16	ASSQDLGYGNPGNTIY
TRBV6-2/TRBV6-3	TRBJ2-1	15	ASSYSFGEQGVDEQF
TRBV6-5	TRBJ2-7	13	ASSLVFRGSDEQY
TRBV7-2	TRBJ1-1	12	ASSSRGGPTEAF
TRBV14	TRBJ1-2	14	ASSQDWNSRNYGYT
TRBV7-9	TRBJ2-1	12	ASSSGGTYNEQF
TRBV7-2	TRBJ1-5	13	ASSLDHWDNQPQH
TRBV7-8	TRBJ2-7	13	VSSSPPGPSHEQY
TRBV6-5	TRBJ2-6	18	ASISRARTGLGTGANVLT
TRBV20-1	TRBJ2-7	9	SAREGGEQY